The TCR beta chain under discussion was sequenced for a study of beta chain features in type 1 diabetes. Whole-study findings and limits: Among all four CD4+ subsets, Type 1 diabetes patients had TCRB CDR3s that were moderately but significantly shorter. More deletions and fewer insertions at VDJ junctions were found in patients with type 1 diabetes.

This clone was recorded a few times. The antigen is undetermined. Sorted populations all had greater than 95% purity. Expressed TCRB transcripts were sequenced because the entire RNA isolate underwent reverse transcription. Data came from immunoSEQ multiplex PCR; TCRdb stores just in-frame clones and leaves some out. Of some 370,000 clones listed, around 10% are singletons. This TCR derives from a man aged 25 to 45 with type 1 diabetes. The sample taken for sequencing was central memory CD4+ T cells from blood.

The CDR3: CASSSLSLAGGPTGELFF. Written as DNA, the CDR3 is TGTGCCAGCAGTTCCCTGTCCCTAGCGGGAGGGCCCACCGGGGAGCTGTTTTTT. This chain links TRBV27 with TRBJ2-2; 12 bases match TRBD2. CDR1 and CDR2 (germline): MNHEY, SMNVEV (reference sequence). The CDR3 consists of 18 residues. The V segment lost 4 bases and the J segment 4 bases; nucleotides outside the gene matches: 10.